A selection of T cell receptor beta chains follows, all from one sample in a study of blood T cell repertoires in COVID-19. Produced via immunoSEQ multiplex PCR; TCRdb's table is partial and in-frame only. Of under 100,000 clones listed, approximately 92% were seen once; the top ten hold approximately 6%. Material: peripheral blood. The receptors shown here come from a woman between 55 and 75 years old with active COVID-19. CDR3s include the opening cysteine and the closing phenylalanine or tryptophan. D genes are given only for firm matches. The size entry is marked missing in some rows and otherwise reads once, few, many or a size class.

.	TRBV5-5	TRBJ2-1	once	CASTLIREREQFF	TGTGCCAGCACCTTAATTAGGGAGCGTGAGCAGTTCTTC
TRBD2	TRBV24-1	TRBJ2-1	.	CATSAPLAGGPINEQFF	TGTGCCACCAGTGCCCCTCTAGCGGGGGGGCCTATTAATGAGCAGTTCTTC
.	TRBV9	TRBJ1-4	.	CASSGRGSQEKLFF	TGTGCCAGCAGCGGGAGGGGATCCCAGGAAAAACTGTTTTTT
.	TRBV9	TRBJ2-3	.	CASSGGGQGTDTQYF	TGTGCCAGCAGCGGGGGGGGACAGGGCACAGATACGCAGTATTTT
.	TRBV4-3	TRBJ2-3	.	CASSQDFISGPATSTDTQYF	TGCGCCAGCAGCCAGGACTTCATATCGGGCCCCGCTACTAGCACAGATACGCAGTATTTT
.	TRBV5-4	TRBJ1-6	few	CASSLKGYNSPLHF	TGTGCCAGCAGTCTAAAGGGGTATAATTCACCCCTCCACTTT
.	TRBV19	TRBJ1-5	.	CASSPRHGQPQHF	TGTGCCAGTAGTCCCCGCCACGGTCAGCCCCAGCATTTT
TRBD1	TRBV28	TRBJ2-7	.	CASSDSRDRGREQYF	TGTGCCAGCAGTGACAGCCGGGACAGGGGGCGCGAGCAGTACTTC
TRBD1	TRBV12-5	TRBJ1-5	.	CASGRGTGRSQPQHF	TGTGCTAGTGGCCGTGGGACAGGGCGAAGCCAGCCCCAGCATTTT
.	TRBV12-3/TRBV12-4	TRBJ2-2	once	CASSPDRELFF	TGTGCCAGCAGTCCCGACAGAGAGCTGTTTTTT
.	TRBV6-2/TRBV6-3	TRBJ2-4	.	CASSYGGAKNIQYF	TGTGCCAGCAGTTACGGGGGGGCCAAAAACATTCAGTACTTC
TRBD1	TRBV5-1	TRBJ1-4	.	CASSPATGAVIEKLFF	TGCGCCAGCAGCCCAGCGACAGGGGCGGTTATCGAAAAACTGTTTTTT
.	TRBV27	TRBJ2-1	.	CASSLVRGHEQFF	TGTGCCAGCAGTTTGGTACGCGGCCATGAGCAGTTCTTC
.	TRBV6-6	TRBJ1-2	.	CASSYGSYGYTF	TGTGCCAGCAGTTACGGCAGCTATGGCTACACCTTC
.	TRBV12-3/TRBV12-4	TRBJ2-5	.	CASSRQDSGTQYF	TGTGCCAGCAGCCGACAGGATTCCGGGACCCAGTACTTC
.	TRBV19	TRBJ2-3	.	CASSYGDSTDTQYF	TGTGCCAGTTCTTACGGGGACTCCACAGATACGCAGTATTTT
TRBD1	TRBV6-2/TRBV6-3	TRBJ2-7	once	CASSFPGQGLYEQYF	TGTGCCAGCAGTTTCCCCGGACAGGGACTCTACGAGCAGTACTTC
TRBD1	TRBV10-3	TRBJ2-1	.	CAISGGSQGSSYYNEQFF	TGTGCCATCAGTGGCGGGTCACAGGGGAGCTCCTACTACAATGAGCAGTTCTTC
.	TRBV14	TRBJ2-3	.	CASSQALSTDTQYF	TGTGCCAGCAGCCAAGCCCTTAGCACAGATACGCAGTATTTT
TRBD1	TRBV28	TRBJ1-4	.	CASSSRTLGQGREKLFF	TGTGCCAGCAGTTCCAGAACGTTGGGACAGGGTCGTGAAAAACTGTTTTTT
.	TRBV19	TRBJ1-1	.	CAVGGEPTEAFF	TGTGCGGTGGGGGGAGAACCCACTGAAGCTTTCTTT
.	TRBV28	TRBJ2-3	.	CASSDPGYLTSTDTQYF	TGTGCCAGCAGTGACCCAGGTTACCTTACTAGCACAGATACGCAGTATTTT
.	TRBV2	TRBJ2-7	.	CASLRSSSYEQYF	TGTGCCAGCCTCCGGTCAAGCTCCTACGAGCAGTACTTC
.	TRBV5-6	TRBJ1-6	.	CASSLAGAGTTGDF	TGTGCCAGCAGCTTGGCAGGAGCTGGGACGACGGGGGACTTT
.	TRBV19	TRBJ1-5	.	CASSARGSGQPQHF	TGTGCCAGTAGCGCACGGGGTTCGGGTCAGCCCCAGCATTTT
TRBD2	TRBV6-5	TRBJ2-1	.	CASRRETVYNEQFF	TGTGCCAGCAGGCGGGAGACGGTATACAATGAGCAGTTCTTC
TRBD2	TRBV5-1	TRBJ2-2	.	CASSSGLAVVSERELFF	TGCGCCAGCAGCTCGGGACTAGCGGTAGTCTCCGAGAGGGAGCTGTTTTTT
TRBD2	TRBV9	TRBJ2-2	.	CASSARRLAGGSGELFF	TGTGCCAGCAGCGCCCGCCGACTAGCGGGAGGGTCCGGGGAGCTGTTTTTT
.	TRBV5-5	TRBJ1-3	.	CASSLVGLKDNTIYF	TGTGCCAGCAGCTTGGTGGGGCTGAAGGACAACACCATATATTTT
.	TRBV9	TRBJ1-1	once	CASSVDSNTEAFF	TGTGCCAGCAGCGTAGATTCAAACACTGAAGCTTTCTTT
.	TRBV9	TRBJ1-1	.	CASSATGGNTEAFF	TGTGCCAGCAGCGCGACAGGCGGGAACACTGAAGCTTTCTTT
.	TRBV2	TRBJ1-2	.	CASSEAHSSGYTF	TGTGCCAGCAGTGAAGCCCATAGTTCCGGCTACACCTTC
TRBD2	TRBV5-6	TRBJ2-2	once	CASRPGLAGGGGELFF	TGTGCCAGCAGACCTGGACTAGCGGGGGGCGGCGGGGAGCTGTTTTTT
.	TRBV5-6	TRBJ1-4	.	CASSQGGTNEKLFF	TGTGCCAGCAGCCAAGGGGGTACTAATGAAAAACTGTTTTTT
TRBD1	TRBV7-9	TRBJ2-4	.	CASSLQGANKGAKNIQYF	TGTGCCAGCAGCTTGCAGGGGGCCAATAAGGGGGCCAAAAACATTCAGTACTTC
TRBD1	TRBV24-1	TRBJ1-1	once	CATSEGTGTEAFF	TGTGCCACCAGTGAAGGGACAGGCACTGAAGCTTTCTTT
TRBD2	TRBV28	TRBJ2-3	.	CASSLPGTSSNTQYF	TGTGCCAGCAGTTTACCCGGGACTAGCTCAAATACGCAGTATTTT
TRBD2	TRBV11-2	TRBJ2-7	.	CASSASGISYEQYF	TGTGCCAGCAGCGCTAGCGGGATCTCCTACGAGCAGTACTTC
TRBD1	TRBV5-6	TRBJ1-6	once	CASSLGKGAPNSPLHF	TGTGCCAGCAGCTTGGGAAAGGGGGCGCCTAATTCACCCCTCCACTTT
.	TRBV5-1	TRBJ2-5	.	CASSPGLAQETQYF	TGCGCCAGCAGCCCCGGACTTGCACAAGAGACCCAGTACTTC
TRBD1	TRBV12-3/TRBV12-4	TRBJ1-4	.	CASGQGAGEKLFF	TGTGCCAGCGGACAGGGGGCTGGTGAAAAACTGTTTTTT
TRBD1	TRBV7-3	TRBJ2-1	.	CASSQQGAHEQFF	TGTGCCAGCAGCCAACAGGGGGCCCATGAGCAGTTCTTC
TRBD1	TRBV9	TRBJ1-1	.	CASSVSGTVNTEAFF	TGTGCCAGCAGCGTTTCCGGGACAGTGAACACTGAAGCTTTCTTT